The 26 T cell receptor beta chains reported below all come from one sample, sequenced in a study of blood T cell repertoires in COVID-19. TCRdb's copy holds only in-frame clones and misses some; the assay was immunoSEQ multiplex PCR. This table has under 150,000 clones, 85% appearing once. Material for sequencing was PBMCs or T cells enriched from blood (not recorded which). These receptors all stem from a middle-aged woman who had recovered from COVID-19.

This sequence joins TRBV5-6 and TRBJ1-1, with D possibly matching TRBD1 (5 bases). Trimming cost V 2 bases and J 0 bases, with 11 bases left between them. CDR1 is SGHDT, CDR2 YYEEEE, per germline. This CDR3 spans 15 amino acids. The CDR3 loop is CASSFPTAMNTEAFF. CDR3 nucleotides: TGTGCCAGCAGCTTTCCGACAGCCATGAACACTGAAGCTTTCTTT.

This chain joins TRBV5-5 and TRBJ1-5; D remains unclear. Germline values: CDR1 SGHKS, CDR2 YYEKEE (reference sequence). This CDR3 region has 13 residues. Trimming removed 0 bases at V and 5 bases at J, with 6 bases between. The CDR3 region is CASSLERDQPQHF. The CDR3 DNA reads as TGTGCCAGCAGCTTGGAGAGGGATCAGCCCCAGCATTTT.

This clone was detected a few times. This sequence joins TRBV9 and TRBJ1-5; maybe TRBD1 (6 bases). Germline assignment: CDR1 SGDLS and CDR2 YYNGEE. CDR3 size: 14 residues. V was trimmed by 2 bases and J by 4 bases, leaving 10 bases between them. CDR3 DNA: TGTGCCAGCAGCGTGTGGGACACGAATCAGCCCCAGCATTTT. Its protein is CASSVWDTNQPQHF. Complete variable domain (other parts from reference TRBV9 and TRBJ1-5): DSGVTQTPKHLITATGQRVTLRCSPRSGDLSVYWYQQSLDQGLQFLIQYYNGEERAKGNILERFSAQQFPDLHSELNLSSLELGDSALYFCASSVWDTNQPQHFGDGTRLSIL.

This sequence joins TRBV28 and TRBJ2-7; 9 nucleotides match TRBD1. CDR3 length equals 16 residues. CDR1 and CDR2 from the germline V gene are MDHEN and SYDVKM. Trimming at V came to 1 base and at J to 2 bases, leaving 6 bases not matched to a gene. CDR3 DNA sequence: TGTGCCAGCAGTTTATTATCCGGGACAGGGCCCTACGAGCAGTACTTC. Amino acid sequence: CASSLLSGTGPYEQYF. Combining the CDR3 with reference TRBV28 and TRBJ2-7 gives the whole variable domain DVKVTQSSRYLVKRTGEKVFLECVQDMDHENMFWYRQDPGLGLRLIYFSYDVKMKEKGDIPEGYSVSREKKERFSLILESASTNQTSMYLCASSLLSGTGPYEQYFGPGTRLTVT.

The CDR3 DNA sequence: TGTGCCAGCAGCTATACAGGGGGCATAGGGGCCAACGTCCTGACTTTC. The encoded protein is CASSYTGGIGANVLTF. The chain carries TRBV3-1 (or the pseudogene TRBV3-2) and TRBJ2-6, with 9 nucleotides matching TRBD1. The ends lost 5 bases at V and 4 bases at J; junction bases unmatched: 6. Germline loops: CDR1 LGHDT, CDR2 YNNKEL (reference sequence). This CDR3 contains 16 residues.

The chain employs TRBV18 and TRBJ1-1; D possibly corresponds to TRBD1 (5 bases). The CDR3 contains 15 residues. The V end lost 2 bases, the J end lost 4 bases, and 14 bases lay between the germline ends. CDR1 KGHSH and CDR2 LQKENI come from the germline V gene. CDR3 region: CASSPSEGFGTEAFF. CDR3 DNA: TGTGCCAGCTCACCATCGGAGGGGTTTGGCACTGAAGCTTTCTTT.

This clone occurred a few times. V gene TRBV25-1 combines with J gene TRBJ1-2; 12 bases fit TRBD1. This CDR3 is 14 amino acids long. Trimming at V came to 4 bases and at J to 8 bases, leaving 5 bases not matched to a gene. In germline, CDR1 is MGHDK, CDR2 SYGVNS. CDR3 in amino acids: CASSGGQGAYGYTF. The DNA of the CDR3 is TGTGCCAGCAGTGGGGGACAGGGGGCCTACGGCTACACCTTC.

CDR3 coding DNA: TGTGCCAGCTCACCCCCGGGTCTTCGGAACACTGAAGCTTTCTTT. Encoded protein: CASSPPGLRNTEAFF. This chain joins TRBV18 and TRBJ1-1; unclear D gene. V was cut by 3 bases and J by 1 base, with 12 bases left in between. This CDR3 region has 15 residues. CDR1 and CDR2 from the germline V gene are KGHSH and LQKENI.

CDR3 sequence reads: CASSHRTGLNLEETQYF. CDR3 DNA sequence: TGTGCCAGCAGCCACCGGACAGGGTTGAACTTGGAAGAGACCCAGTACTTC. V and J are TRBV14 and TRBJ2-5, with TRBD1 matching 8 bases. The CDR3 is 17 amino acids. CDR1 and CDR2 from the germline V gene are SGHDN and FVKESK. V was pared by 3 bases and J by 3 bases, with 12 bases of the junction left unmatched.

The gene calls are TRBV7-3 and TRBJ1-3; tentatively, D is TRBD1 (5 bases). The germline gives CDR1 SGHTA, CDR2 FQGTGA. The CDR3 runs to 14 residues. V lost 2 bases, J lost 4 bases, and 9 bases lay in between. In nucleotides, the CDR3 is TGTGCCAGCAGCTTAGTAGGGGCCGGAAACACCATATATTTT. Translated: CASSLVGAGNTIYF.

V usage is TRBV12-3 or TRBV12-4 and J usage is TRBJ2-7; D may be TRBD2 (6 bases). CDR3 size: 12 residues. Trimming removed 4 bases from V and 5 bases from J, with 9 bases in between. CDR3: CASSSSGDEQYF. The DNA for the CDR3 is TGTGCCAGCAGTTCCTCGGGAGACGAGCAGTACTTC.

This chain joins TRBV7-9 and TRBJ1-6, with 9 bases fitting TRBD1. This CDR3 has 19 residues. Trimming removed 6 bases from V and 6 bases from J; junction bases left unmatched: 18. CDR1 and CDR2 from the germline V gene are SEHNR and FQNEAQ (reference sequence). The CDR3 DNA reads TGTGCCAGCAGGGCATCGGGACAGGGCCACCCGTTACTTAATTCACCCCTCCACTTT. It translates to CASRASGQGHPLLNSPLHF.

The chain joins TRBV27 to TRBJ1-2; D is undetermined. Deletions cut 5 bases from V and 3 bases from J, with 10 bases between. The V gene's germline CDR1 is MNHEY and CDR2 SMNVEV (reference sequence). The CDR3 spans 13 residues. The CDR3 nucleotides are TGTGCCAGCAGTCCGGGTGTAGACTATGGCTACACCTTC. This sequence encodes CASSPGVDYGYTF.

This chain connects TRBV12-3 or TRBV12-4 to TRBJ1-4; no clear D. CDR3 length: 13 residues. The V and J ends lost 0 bases and 7 bases respectively, with 6 bases between them. CDR3 DNA: TGTGCCAGCAGTTTAGCGTACGGTGAAAAACTGTTTTTT. It yields the protein CASSLAYGEKLFF.

This clone came up once. J is TRBJ2-7 and V is TRBV6-5, with a tentative D call TRBD2 (5 bases). Between the trimmed V and J ends, which lost 7 bases and 0 bases, there was a span of 10 bases. Germline values: CDR1 MNHEY, CDR2 SVGAGI. This CDR3 has 13 amino acids. The CDR3 protein is CASKIGSSYEQYF. CDR3 nucleotides: TGTGCCAGCAAGATAGGGAGCTCCTACGAGCAGTACTTC.

CDR3 region: CASSLARAGGGSGANVLTF. CDR3 DNA sequence: TGCGCCAGCAGCTTGGCGAGGGCAGGGGGAGGCTCTGGGGCCAACGTCCTGACTTTC. V usage is TRBV5-1 and J usage is TRBJ2-6; a possible D gene is TRBD1 (7 bases). The CDR3 runs to 19 residues. Germline CDR1 is SGHRS and CDR2 is YFSETQ. Trimming took 0 bases from V and 0 from J, leaving 16 bases between them. The variable domain in full, with the rest retrieved from reference TRBV5-1 and TRBJ2-6, is KAGVTQTPRYLIKTRGQQVTLSCSPISGHRSVSWYQQTPGQGLQFLFEYFSETQRNKGNFPGRFSGRQFSNSRSEMNVSTLELGDSALYLCASSLARAGGGSGANVLTFGAGSRLTVL.

The J gene is TRBJ2-7, the V gene TRBV4-1; D not certain. CDR3 length: 13 amino acids. Germline V CDR1 and CDR2: MGHRA, YSYEKL. V lost 0 bases and J lost 1, with 4 bases in between. The CDR3 DNA follows: TGCGCCAGCAGCCAAGACTATTCCTACGAGCAGTACTTC. Amino acid sequence: CASSQDYSYEQYF.

This chain links TRBV24-1 with TRBJ2-3; TRBD2 matches at 8 bases. V shed 4 bases and J 2 bases; nucleotides not matched to a gene: 4. The germline CDR1 and CDR2 sequences are KGHDR and SFDVKD. This CDR3 region has 15 residues. The CDR3 sequence: CATSEAGGLTDTQYF. The CDR3 DNA reads TGTGCCACCAGTGAGGCGGGGGGCCTCACAGATACGCAGTATTTT.

The chain uses TRBV19 and TRBJ2-1; D is undetermined. Looked up from germline, CDR1 is LNHDA and CDR2 is SQIVND (reference sequence). This CDR3 is built from 17 residues. V was trimmed by 5 bases and J by 0 bases, leaving 17 bases between them. CDR3 coding DNA: TGTGCCAGTAGTGCAAGACTGGAACCCGGCTCCTACAATGAGCAGTTCTTC. This sequence encodes CASSARLEPGSYNEQFF.

The chain is built from TRBV19 and TRBJ2-1; TRBD1 matches at 8 bases. The junction had 10 bases not matched to a gene; V was cut back by 5 bases and J by 10 bases. The CDR3 has 14 amino acids. Germline assignment: CDR1 LNHDA and CDR2 SQIVND (reference sequence). CDR3 region: CASSSTGTGYEQFF. Here the CDR3 DNA reads TGTGCCAGTAGTTCCACCGGGACAGGCTACGAGCAGTTCTTC.

This clone appeared many times. The chain couples TRBV6-4 to TRBJ2-3, with 11 bases aligning to TRBD2. This CDR3 contains 14 residues. Germline values: CDR1 MRHNA, CDR2 SNTAGT. V lost 4 bases, J lost 5 bases, and 2 bases stayed unmatched. CDR3 sequence reads: CASSGGLAGDTQYF. The CDR3 DNA reads TGTGCCAGCAGTGGCGGACTAGCGGGAGATACGCAGTATTTT.

The chain couples TRBV12-5 to TRBJ1-1; 7 positions match TRBD1. The germline V gene has CDR1 LGHNT and CDR2 FRNRAP. The CDR3 spans 17 residues. V was pared by 1 base and J by 4 bases, with 12 bases of the junction left unmatched. CDR3 in DNA: TGTGCTAGTGGTTTGGCTGACAGGGCGGGGCGAGGCACTGAAGCTTTCTTT. Translated, it gives CASGLADRAGRGTEAFF.

The chain is built from TRBV6-4 and TRBJ1-1; TRBD1 aligns across 10 bases. Per germline, CDR1 MRHNA and CDR2 SNTAGT. V lost 2 bases and J lost 3; bases outside the gene matches: 3. CDR3 length: 15 amino acids. In DNA, the CDR3 is TGTGCCAGCAGTGACCGGACAGGGGGGGACACTGAAGCTTTCTTT. Translated: CASSDRTGGDTEAFF.

A single count supports this clone. The CDR3 bases are TGTGCCAGCGGGCCAACACGGGAGCAGTTCTTC. This gives the protein CASGPTREQFF. The chain links TRBV7-2 to TRBJ2-1; D is unresolved. V was pared by 8 bases and J by 10 bases, with 12 bases between. Per germline, CDR1 SGHTA and CDR2 FQGNSA. The CDR3 extends over 11 amino acids.

This chain joins TRBV3-1 (or the pseudogene TRBV3-2) and TRBJ2-7; the D gene is possibly TRBD2 (6 bases). Germline V lookup: CDR1 LGHDT, CDR2 YNNKEL (reference sequence). The V end was cut by 3 bases, the J end by 3 bases, with 12 bases between. The CDR3 runs to 14 residues. CDR3 amino acids: CASSHFGGLYEQYF. The CDR3 bases are TGTGCCAGCAGCCATTTTGGGGGACTCTACGAGCAGTACTTC.

This chain links TRBV2 with TRBJ2-2; 7 bases line up with TRBD1. Germline CDR1 is SNHLY and CDR2 is FYNNEI. The V gene end was trimmed by 7 bases and the J gene end by 1 base; junction bases not matched to a gene: 9. The CDR3 extends over 16 amino acids. CDR3 sequence reads: CASKPPGQQNTGELFF. DNA of the CDR3: TGTGCCAGCAAACCTCCGGGACAGCAGAACACCGGGGAGCTGTTTTTT.